This passage covers 5 T cell receptor beta chains from one sample sequenced in a study of cytomegalovirus exposure and HLA in healthy donors. Amplification used 60 Vbeta primers and 13 Jbeta primers. The protocol was immunoSEQ multiplex PCR, while the TCRdb copy is restricted to in-frame clones and leaves out a portion. The sample consists of 130,000 to 150,000 clones, around 77% of them appearing once. Input material: PBMCs. These receptors originate from a woman aged 50 to 60 in good health and CMV-seronegative.

This chain uses TRBV4-2 with TRBJ1-6; 10 bases map to TRBD1. Germline trimming cut 3 bases from V and 8 bases from J; bases unmatched to any gene: 7. The CDR3 spans 16 residues. Germline V gives CDR1 LGHNA, CDR2 YNFKEQ. This CDR3 reads CASSHGDRGRDSPLHF. The CDR3 coding sequence is TGTGCCAGCAGCCACGGGGACAGGGGAAGGGATTCACCCCTCCACTTT.

V is TRBV29-1 and J is TRBJ2-3; 11 bases are shared with TRBD1. The V gene end was trimmed by 5 bases and the J gene end by 5 bases; junction bases not matched to a gene: 3. Germline V lookup: CDR1 SQVTM, CDR2 ANQGSEA. There are 13 residues in the CDR3. The CDR3 spells CSVWGQGGDTQYF. CDR3 in DNA: TGCAGCGTTTGGGGACAGGGGGGAGATACGCAGTATTTT.

The chain employs TRBV5-4 and TRBJ1-2; D gene ambiguous. Trimming cost V 4 bases and J 7 bases, with 20 bases left between them. CDR1 and CDR2 (germline): SGHNT, YYREEE (reference sequence). The CDR3 covers 15 residues. CDR3 in DNA: TGTGCCAGCAGCGCGGTCCGTGCGGGGAATAGTGGCTACACCTTC. This codes for CASSAVRAGNSGYTF.

This sequence joins TRBV7-9 and TRBJ1-1; D is ambiguous. The CDR3 covers 11 residues. Germline lookup yields CDR1 SEHNR and CDR2 FQNEAQ (reference sequence). Trimming stripped 3 bases from V and 5 bases from J, with 4 bases between. The CDR3 loop is CASSFPTEAFF. The CDR3 coding sequence is TGTGCCAGCAGCTTCCCGACTGAAGCTTTCTTT.

V is TRBV19 and J is TRBJ1-3; no clear D gene. Germline lookup yields CDR1 LNHDA and CDR2 SQIVND (reference sequence). This CDR3 has 15 residues. Trimming shortened V by 5 bases and J by 2 bases, and 13 bases separated the two germline ends. CDR3 in DNA: TGTGCCAGTAGTCAATTAGCAAACCCTGGAAACACCATATATTTT. This gives the protein CASSQLANPGNTIYF.